This T cell receptor beta chain was retrieved from a study of lymphopenia after photon versus proton radiotherapy. Study-level points and caveats: In patients who died, overall survival fell as post-nadir TCR diversity dropped more. Post-nadir diversity loss with photons came from oligoclonal expansion, particularly CD8+ Temra cells.

Only in-frame clones appear in the TCRdb table, and some are missing; sequencing was by immunoSEQ multiplex PCR. The repertoire holds about 12,000 clones, around 89% seen once, with 3.3% in the top ten. This clone appeared a few times. Its antigen is currently unknown. The CDR3 is 15 amino acids. Losses at the gene ends were 5 bases for V and 7 bases for J; bases not matched to a gene: 8. Germline CDR1 SGHVS, CDR2 FQNEAQ. The sequencing used peripheral blood, collected from a patient treated with proton-based radiotherapy. The chain has TRBV7-8 and TRBJ2-1, with TRBD1 identical over 10 bases. The receptor's source is a man aged 60 to 69 with pancreatic cancer. CDR3 nucleotide sequence: TGTGCCAGCAGCGCTTGGACAGGGGGGGTTAATGAGCAGTTCTTC. It specifies CASSAWTGGVNEQFF.